These 27 T cell receptor beta chains were all obtained from the same sample, sequenced in a study of blood T cell repertoires in COVID-19. Data came from immunoSEQ multiplex PCR; TCRdb stores just in-frame clones and leaves some out. The sample includes about 260,000 clones, approximately 90% of them seen just once. The sample taken for sequencing was peripheral blood. The receptors originated from a woman aged 40 to 50 with acute or convalescent COVID-19.

CDR3 loop: CASSRTAGGRTSTDTQYF. As DNA, the CDR3 is TGCGCCAGCAGCCGGACGGCGGGGGGACGGACTAGCACAGATACGCAGTATTTT. J is TRBJ2-3 and V is TRBV5-1; 8 positions match TRBD2. The germline V gene encodes CDR1 SGHRS and CDR2 YFSETQ. CDR3 size: 18 residues. The V gene end was trimmed by 4 bases and the J gene end by 0 bases; junction bases not matched to a gene: 13.

This chain links TRBV30 with TRBJ1-2; D not resolved. V was shortened by 3 bases and J by 4 bases, with 18 bases between the two germline ends. The germline CDR1 and CDR2 sequences are GTSNPN and SVGIG (reference sequence). The length of the CDR3 is 15 residues. CDR3 amino acids: CAWRSFPPRSYGYTF. In DNA, the CDR3 is TGTGCCTGGAGAAGTTTTCCCCCACGGAGCTATGGCTACACCTTC.

V is TRBV5-1 and J is TRBJ2-7; 8 nucleotides agree with TRBD1. The ends lost 2 bases at V and 6 bases at J; junction bases unmatched: 7. The CDR3 runs to 14 residues. From germline, CDR1 is SGHRS and CDR2 YFSETQ. CDR3 nucleotide sequence: TGCGCCAGCAGCTTAGTACAGGGGGTTGGCGAGCAGTACGTC. This gives the protein CASSLVQGVGEQYV.

CDR3 sequence (DNA): TGTGCCAGCAGTGCTAGGCACTCTAATGAAGCTTTCTTT. The encoded protein is CASSARHSNEAFF. J is TRBJ1-1 and V is TRBV27; D is unresolved. V gave up 5 bases and J gave up 7 bases, with 14 bases separating them. The germline V gene has CDR1 MNHEY and CDR2 SMNVEV (reference sequence). CDR3 length equals 13 residues.

The chain has TRBV3-1 (or the pseudogene TRBV3-2) and TRBJ1-1; TRBD1 matches at 7 bases. Germline CDR1 LGHDT, CDR2 YNNKEL (reference sequence). V shed 3 bases and J 7 bases; nucleotides not matched to a gene: 11. The CDR3 extends over 15 amino acids. CDR3 coding DNA: TGTGCCAGCAGCCATCCGGGACAGCGTGTTTTTGAAGCTTTCTTT. Translation: CASSHPGQRVFEAFF.

V and J are TRBV2 and TRBJ1-1; D gene unclear. The germline gives CDR1 SNHLY, CDR2 FYNNEI. V was cut by 7 bases and J by 6 bases, with 9 bases left in between. This CDR3 has 11 residues. As DNA, the CDR3 is TGTGCCAGCACCCGTGGCCCTGAAGCTTTCTTT. Protein product: CASTRGPEAFF. Using reference TRBV2 and TRBJ1-1 for the parts outside the CDR3, the full variable domain is EPEVTQTPSHQVTQMGQEVILRCVPISNHLYFYWYRQILGQKVEFLVSFYNNEISEKSEIFDDQFSVERPDGSNFTLKIRSTKLEDSAMYFCASTRGPEAFFGQGTRLTVV.

The chain carries TRBV10-3 and TRBJ1-1; D might be TRBD1 (5 bases). This CDR3 is 17 amino acids long. Germline V gene sequence: CDR1 ENHRY, CDR2 SYGVKD. The V end lost 2 bases, the J end lost 3 bases, and 19 bases lay between the germline ends. CDR3 nucleotide sequence: TGTGCCATCAGTGAGCCCCCATATAGGGGAGGGGACACTGAAGCTTTCTTT. This gives the protein CAISEPPYRGGDTEAFF.

The chain uses TRBV12-3 or TRBV12-4 and TRBJ2-2; 10 bases agree with TRBD2. Trimming removed 5 bases from V and 6 bases from J; junction bases left unmatched: 0. The CDR3 has 13 residues. CDR3 residues: CASSSGGAGELFF. CDR3 coding DNA: TGTGCCAGCAGTAGCGGGGGGGCCGGGGAGCTGTTTTTT.

The chain employs TRBV7-2 and TRBJ2-6; 11 bases align to TRBD1. Germline CDR1 is SGHTA and CDR2 is FQGNSA. The CDR3 loop spans 18 amino acids. The junction had 6 bases not matched to a gene; V was cut back by 5 bases and J by 0 bases. Here the CDR3 reads CASSIGQGASSGANVLTF. CDR3 nucleotide sequence: TGTGCCAGCAGCATCGGACAGGGGGCCTCCTCTGGGGCCAACGTCCTGACTTTC.

Note on this clone: The same CDR3 can be traced to other DNA sequences in this sample. The rearrangement links TRBV6-5 to TRBJ1-1; TRBD1 aligns across 8 bases. This CDR3 is 14 amino acids long. Germline trimming cut 6 bases from V and 2 bases from J; bases unmatched to any gene: 5. The germline V gene encodes CDR1 MNHEY and CDR2 SVGAGI. The chain's CDR3 is CASRGGQGNTEAFF. The DNA of the CDR3 is TGTGCCAGCAGGGGAGGACAGGGAAACACTGAAGCTTTCTTT.

The chain links TRBV11-2 to TRBJ1-3; unclear D gene. Germline CDR1 is SGHAT and CDR2 is FQNNGV. V was pared by 4 bases and J by 0 bases, with 13 bases between. The CDR3 length is 16 residues. The CDR3: CASSSPFGSSGNTIYF. DNA for the CDR3: TGTGCCAGCAGCTCGCCGTTCGGGTCCTCTGGAAACACCATATATTTT. The whole variable domain, remainder taken from reference TRBV11-2 and TRBJ1-3, is EAGVAQSPRYKIIEKRQSVAFWCNPISGHATLYWYQQILGQGPKLLIQFQNNGVVDDSQLPKDRFSAERLKGVDSTLKIQPAKLEDSAVYLCASSSPFGSSGNTIYFGEGSWLTVV.

This chain uses TRBV14 with TRBJ1-2; 10 nucleotides line up with TRBD1. V lost 4 bases and J lost 4; bases outside the gene matches: 3. Germline CDR1 and CDR2: SGHDN and FVKESK. The CDR3 consists of 14 residues. This chain's CDR3 is CASSRRQGAYGYTF. The CDR3 DNA reads TGTGCCAGCAGCCGGCGACAGGGGGCCTATGGCTACACCTTC.

The gene calls are TRBV5-8 and TRBJ1-5, with TRBD1 matching over 9 bases. Germline CDR1 is SGHTS and CDR2 is YDEGEE. The V segment lost 3 bases and the J segment 2 bases; nucleotides outside the gene matches: 3. This CDR3 has 15 residues. The CDR3 DNA follows: TGTGCCAGCAGCTGGGGACAGGGTGGCAATCAGCCCCAGCATTTT. Its translation is CASSWGQGGNQPQHF.

J is TRBJ1-2 and V is TRBV4-1, with a weak D call TRBD1 (6 bases). The germline V gene has CDR1 MGHRA and CDR2 YSYEKL. Between the trimmed V and J ends, which lost 4 bases and 4 bases, there was a span of 13 bases. The CDR3 is made up of 14 amino acids. The CDR3 loop reads CASSPSGGGYGYTF. CDR3 DNA: TGCGCCAGCAGCCCCTCGGGGGGCGGCTATGGCTACACCTTC.

The J gene is TRBJ1-5, the V gene TRBV30, with D unresolved. CDR3 length: 15 amino acids. The germline V and J ends were trimmed by 1 base and 0 bases, with 10 bases remaining between them. Germline CDR1 is GTSNPN and CDR2 is SVGIG (reference sequence). For the CDR3, the DNA is TGTGCCTGGAGTGAACTCACCCATAGCAATCAGCCCCAGCATTTT. Translation: CAWSELTHSNQPQHF.

The CDR3 sequence is CASSAGLAGPTDTQYF. Written as DNA, the CDR3 is TGTGCCAGCAGCGCGGGACTAGCAGGACCCACAGATACGCAGTATTTT. The chain recombines TRBV7-3 with TRBJ2-3, with TRBD2 identical over 9 bases. Germline CDR1 SGHTA, CDR2 FQGTGA. V dropped 5 bases and J dropped 2; count of bases not matched to a gene: 8. This CDR3 spans 16 amino acids.

The rearrangement links TRBV6-5 to TRBJ2-6, with D tentatively TRBD2 (5 bases). There are 15 residues in the CDR3. V dropped 4 bases and J dropped 2 bases, with 9 bases sitting between them. Germline CDR1 MNHEY, CDR2 SVGAGI. CDR3 residues: CASSFSRAGANVLTF. For the CDR3, the DNA is TGTGCCAGCAGTTTCTCGAGGGCTGGGGCCAACGTCCTGACTTTC.

Turning to this clone: Other DNA sequences within the sample encode an identical CDR3. J is TRBJ2-4 and V is TRBV4-1, with 15 bases that match TRBD2. Germline CDR1 and CDR2: MGHRA and YSYEKL. V gave up 4 bases and J gave up 0 bases; unmatched junction bases: 4. The CDR3 runs 18 residues. This CDR3 is CASSPGLAGGLAKNIQYF. CDR3 sequence (DNA): TGCGCCAGCAGCCCGGGACTAGCGGGGGGTTTAGCCAAAAACATTCAGTACTTC.

The J gene is TRBJ1-3, the V gene TRBV7-3, with a possible D match to TRBD1 (6 bases). The CDR3 has 15 residues. V was clipped by 6 bases and J by 4 bases, with 16 bases between them. Looked up from germline, CDR1 is SGHTA and CDR2 is FQGTGA. The CDR3: CASSLTGLRGNTIYF. The CDR3 bases are TGTGCCAGCAGTCTTACAGGGTTGAGGGGAAACACCATATATTTT.

This chain connects TRBV6-6 to TRBJ1-2; D is unresolved. V gave up 4 bases and J gave up 5 bases, with 11 bases separating them. In germline, CDR1 is MNHNY, CDR2 SVGAGI (reference sequence). The CDR3 is made up of 13 amino acids. Written as DNA, the CDR3 is TGTGCCAGCAGTTCCCGGGAGGAGTATGGCTACACCTTC. Protein: CASSSREEYGYTF.

The genes are TRBV10-2 and TRBJ1-5; no firm D call. Trimming left V 0 bases short and J 0 bases short, with 12 bases between. The CDR3 is 17 residues long. From germline, CDR1 is WSHSY and CDR2 SAAADI. CDR3 protein: CASSESVRLASNQPQHF. The CDR3 region has the DNA TGCGCCAGCAGTGAGTCCGTCCGGTTAGCTAGCAATCAGCCCCAGCATTTT.

The chain carries TRBV30 and TRBJ1-1; possible D gene TRBD1, 6 bases. The V and J ends lost 0 bases and 4 bases respectively, with 6 bases between them. This CDR3 contains 12 residues. Germline loops: CDR1 GTSNPN, CDR2 SVGIG (reference sequence). The CDR3 coding sequence is TGTGCCTGGAGTGTACAGGGCACTGAAGCTTTCTTT. Its protein product is CAWSVQGTEAFF.

This chain joins TRBV27 and TRBJ1-4; 9 nucleotides align to TRBD1. This CDR3 comprises 14 residues. V shed 6 bases, J shed 7 bases, and the junction held 6 bases outside the gene matches. Germline V gene sequence: CDR1 MNHEY, CDR2 SMNVEV (reference sequence). As DNA, the CDR3 is TGTGCCAGCAGCTTACAGGGGGCCGGTGAAAAACTGTTTTTT. Protein sequence: CASSLQGAGEKLFF.

The rearrangement joins TRBV11-2 to TRBJ1-2; maybe TRBD1 (6 bases). V was pared by 1 base and J by 7 bases, with 16 bases between. Germline-derived CDR1 and CDR2 are SGHAT and FQNNGV. This CDR3 contains 15 residues. Here the CDR3 reads CASSLVGGGRSGYTF. In DNA, the CDR3 is TGTGCCAGCAGCTTAGTCGGGGGGGGCAGAAGTGGCTACACCTTC.

The sample holds a few counts of this clone. The V call is TRBV12-3 or TRBV12-4, the J call TRBJ1-2; D may be TRBD1 (5 bases). This CDR3 has 13 amino acids. V lost 6 bases and J lost 10, with 18 bases in between. This CDR3 is CASRTGGVWNYTF. The DNA for the CDR3 is TGTGCCAGCAGAACCGGGGGAGTCTGGAACTACACCTTC.

In this sample, this clone turned up a few times. The chain links TRBV6-5 to TRBJ1-2, with D perhaps TRBD1 (5 bases). Looked up from germline, CDR1 is MNHEY and CDR2 is SVGAGI. The V end lost 6 bases, the J end lost 5 bases, and 13 bases lay between the germline ends. The CDR3 is 13 residues long. The CDR3 DNA follows: TGTGCCAGCAGAGGCACGGGACTATATGGCTACACCTTC. Encoded protein: CASRGTGLYGYTF.

J is TRBJ2-7 and V is TRBV23-1; D is possibly TRBD1 (6 bases). TRBV23-1 is designated an ORF whose function remains uncertain. The ends were cut back, 1 base at V and 4 bases at J, with 23 bases in the middle. This CDR3 has 18 residues. In DNA, the CDR3 is TGCGCCAGCAGTCAATTCTTAATCCGGGACAAGGGGGATTACGAGCAGTACGTC. This gives the protein CASSQFLIRDKGDYEQYV.